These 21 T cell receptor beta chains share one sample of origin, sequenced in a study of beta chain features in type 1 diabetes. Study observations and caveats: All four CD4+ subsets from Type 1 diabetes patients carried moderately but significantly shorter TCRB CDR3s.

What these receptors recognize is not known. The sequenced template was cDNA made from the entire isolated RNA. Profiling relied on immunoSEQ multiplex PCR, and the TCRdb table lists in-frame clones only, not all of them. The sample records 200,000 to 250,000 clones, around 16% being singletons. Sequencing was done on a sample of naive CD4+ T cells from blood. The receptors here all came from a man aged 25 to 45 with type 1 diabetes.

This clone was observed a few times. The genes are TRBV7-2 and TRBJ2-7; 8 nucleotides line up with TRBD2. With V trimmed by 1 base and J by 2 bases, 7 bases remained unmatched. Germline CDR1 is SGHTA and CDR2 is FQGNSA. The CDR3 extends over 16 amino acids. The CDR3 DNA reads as TGTGCCAGCAGCTTAGACCCGACTAGCGCTGCCTACGAGCAGTACTTC. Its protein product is CASSLDPTSAAYEQYF. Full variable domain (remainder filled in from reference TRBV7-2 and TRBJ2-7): GAGVSQSPSNKVTEKGKDVELRCDPISGHTALYWYRQSLGQGLEFLIYFQGNSAPDKSGLPSDRFSAERTGGSVSTLTIQRTQQEDSAVYLCASSLDPTSAAYEQYFGPGTRLTVT.

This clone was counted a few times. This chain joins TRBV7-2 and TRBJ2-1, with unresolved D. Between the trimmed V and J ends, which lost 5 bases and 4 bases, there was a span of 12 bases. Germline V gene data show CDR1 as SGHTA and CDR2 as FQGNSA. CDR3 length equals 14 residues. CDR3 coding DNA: TGTGCCAGCAGCCCTAGATTGGGTTACAATGAGCAGTTCTTC. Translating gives CASSPRLGYNEQFF.

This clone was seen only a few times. The CDR3 coding sequence is TGTGCCATCAGTTTCGGACAGGAAGCAGATACGCAGTATTTT. It translates to CAISFGQEADTQYF. This chain joins TRBV10-3 and TRBJ2-3; 7 nucleotides line up with TRBD1. With V trimmed by 5 bases and J by 4 bases, 6 bases remained unmatched. CDR1 and CDR2 (germline): ENHRY, SYGVKD. The CDR3 loop spans 14 amino acids.

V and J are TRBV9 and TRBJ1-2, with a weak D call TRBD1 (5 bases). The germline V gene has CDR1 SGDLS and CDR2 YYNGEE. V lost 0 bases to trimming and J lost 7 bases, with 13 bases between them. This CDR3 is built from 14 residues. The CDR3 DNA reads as TGTGCCAGCAGCGTAGCGGAGGGGTCTGTTGGCTACACCTTC. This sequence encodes CASSVAEGSVGYTF. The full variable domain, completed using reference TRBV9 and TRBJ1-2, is DSGVTQTPKHLITATGQRVTLRCSPRSGDLSVYWYQQSLDQGLQFLIQYYNGEERAKGNILERFSAQQFPDLHSELNLSSLELGDSALYFCASSVAEGSVGYTFGSGTRLTVV.

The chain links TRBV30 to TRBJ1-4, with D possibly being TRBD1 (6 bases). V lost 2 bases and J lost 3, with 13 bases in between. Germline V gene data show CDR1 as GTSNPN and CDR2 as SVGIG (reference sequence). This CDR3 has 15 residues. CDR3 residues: CAWSRGGLANEKLFF. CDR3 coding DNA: TGTGCCTGGAGTCGAGGGGGACTTGCTAATGAAAAACTGTTTTTT.

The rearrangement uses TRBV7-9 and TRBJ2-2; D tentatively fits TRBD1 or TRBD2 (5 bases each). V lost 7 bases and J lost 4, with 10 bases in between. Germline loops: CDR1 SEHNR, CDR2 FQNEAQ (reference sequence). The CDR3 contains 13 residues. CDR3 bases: TGTGCCAGCACCCGTGGGGGCACCGGGGAGCTGTTTTTT. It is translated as CASTRGGTGELFF.

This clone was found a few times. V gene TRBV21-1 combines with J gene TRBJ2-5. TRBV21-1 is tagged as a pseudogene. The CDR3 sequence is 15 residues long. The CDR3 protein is CASSKGLLLQETQYF. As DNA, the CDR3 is TGTGCCAGCAGCAAAGGGTTGCTTTTACAAGAGACCCAGTACTTC.

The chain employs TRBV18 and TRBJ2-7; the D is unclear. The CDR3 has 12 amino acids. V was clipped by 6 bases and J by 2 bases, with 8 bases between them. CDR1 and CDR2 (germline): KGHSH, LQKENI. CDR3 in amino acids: CASSNIAYEQYF. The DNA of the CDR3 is TGTGCCAGCTCCAACATAGCCTACGAGCAGTACTTC.

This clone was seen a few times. CDR3 sequence: CASSLVGADTQYF. The CDR3 coding sequence is TGTGCCAGCAGTTTGGTAGGGGCAGATACGCAGTATTTT. The genes are TRBV28 and TRBJ2-3, with D perhaps TRBD1 (5 bases). The CDR3 sequence is 13 residues long. The V and J ends lost 3 bases and 4 bases respectively, with 8 bases between them. CDR1 is MDHEN, CDR2 SYDVKM, per germline.

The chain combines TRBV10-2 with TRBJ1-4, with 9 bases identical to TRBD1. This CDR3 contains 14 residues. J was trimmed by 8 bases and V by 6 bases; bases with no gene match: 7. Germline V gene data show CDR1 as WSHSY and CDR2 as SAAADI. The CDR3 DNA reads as TGCGCCAGCAGGAGGACAGGGGCAGAGGAAAAACTGTTTTTT. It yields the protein CASRRTGAEEKLFF.

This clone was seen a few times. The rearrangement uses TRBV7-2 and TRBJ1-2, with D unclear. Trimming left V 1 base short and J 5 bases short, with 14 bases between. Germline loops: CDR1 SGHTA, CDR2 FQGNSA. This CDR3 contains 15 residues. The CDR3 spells CASSLDQSHRYGYTF. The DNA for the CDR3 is TGTGCCAGCAGCTTAGATCAGTCACATCGATATGGCTACACCTTC.

The CDR3 DNA sequence: TGTGCCAGCAGCAAAAGGAGGTTCCTATGTAGTGGCACAGATACGCAGTATTTT. Its translation is CASSKRRFLCSGTDTQYF. The V call is TRBV21-1, the J call TRBJ2-3; the table's D call, TRBD2, was not checked against the DNA. TRBV21-1 is recorded as a pseudogene. The CDR3 is 18 amino acids.

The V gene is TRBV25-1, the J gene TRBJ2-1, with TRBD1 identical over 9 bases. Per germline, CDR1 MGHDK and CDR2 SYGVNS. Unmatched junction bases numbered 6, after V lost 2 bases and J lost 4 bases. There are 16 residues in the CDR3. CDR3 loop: CASSEPGQGSYNEQFF. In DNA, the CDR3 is TGTGCCAGCAGTGAACCGGGACAGGGTTCTTACAATGAGCAGTTCTTC.

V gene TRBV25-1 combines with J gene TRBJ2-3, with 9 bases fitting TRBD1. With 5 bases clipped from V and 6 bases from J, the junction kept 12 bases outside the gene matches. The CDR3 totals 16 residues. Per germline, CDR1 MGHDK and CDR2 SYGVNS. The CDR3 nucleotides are TGTGCCAGCAGTCTAACCGGGACAGGGTACGCCGATACGCAGTATTTT. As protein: CASSLTGTGYADTQYF.

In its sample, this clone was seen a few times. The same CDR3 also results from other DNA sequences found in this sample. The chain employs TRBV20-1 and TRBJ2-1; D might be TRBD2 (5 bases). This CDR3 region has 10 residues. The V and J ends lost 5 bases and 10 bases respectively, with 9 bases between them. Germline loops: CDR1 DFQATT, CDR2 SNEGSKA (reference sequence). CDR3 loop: CSARDREQFF. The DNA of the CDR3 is TGCAGTGCTCGGGATCGCGAGCAGTTCTTC.

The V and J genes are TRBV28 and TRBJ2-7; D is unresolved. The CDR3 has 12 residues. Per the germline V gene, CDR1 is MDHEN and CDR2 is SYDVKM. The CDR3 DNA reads TGTGCTACATACACGGGTTACTACGAGCAGTACTTC. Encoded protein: CATYTGYYEQYF.

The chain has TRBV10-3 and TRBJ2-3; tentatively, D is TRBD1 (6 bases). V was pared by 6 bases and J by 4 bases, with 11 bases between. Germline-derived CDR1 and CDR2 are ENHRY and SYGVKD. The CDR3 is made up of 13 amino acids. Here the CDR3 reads CAIRQGISDTQYF. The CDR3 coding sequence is TGTGCCATCAGGCAGGGGATCTCAGATACGCAGTATTTT.

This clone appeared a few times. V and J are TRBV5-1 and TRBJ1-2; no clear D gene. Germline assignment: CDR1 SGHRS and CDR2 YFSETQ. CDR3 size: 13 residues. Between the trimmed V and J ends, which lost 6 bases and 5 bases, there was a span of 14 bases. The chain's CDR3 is CASTLGGTYGYTF. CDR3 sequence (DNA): TGCGCCAGCACTCTAGGAGGAACATATGGCTACACCTTC.

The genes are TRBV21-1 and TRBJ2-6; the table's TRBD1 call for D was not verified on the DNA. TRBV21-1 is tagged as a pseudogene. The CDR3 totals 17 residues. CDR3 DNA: TGTGCCAGCAGCTTACAACTGGACAGCTCTGGGGCCAACGTCCTGACTTTC. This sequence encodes CASSLQLDSSGANVLTF.

CDR3 nucleotides: TGTGCCAGCAGCCAAGAGCGGGTCACCATATATTTT. It specifies CASSQERVTIYF. The rearrangement uses TRBV14 and TRBJ1-3; D gene ambiguous. The ends were cut back, 0 bases at V and 9 bases at J, with 6 bases in the middle. This CDR3 is built from 12 residues. Germline lookup yields CDR1 SGHDN and CDR2 FVKESK.

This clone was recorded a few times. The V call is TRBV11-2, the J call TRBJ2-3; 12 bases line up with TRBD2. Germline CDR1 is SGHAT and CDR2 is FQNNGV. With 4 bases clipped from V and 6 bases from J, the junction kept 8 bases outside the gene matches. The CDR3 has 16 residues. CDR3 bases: TGTGCCAGCAGCTCGACCCGACTAGCGGGAGTTGATACGCAGTATTTT. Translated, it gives CASSSTRLAGVDTQYF.